This T cell receptor beta chain was profiled in a study of post-analysis software for immune sequencing data. The CDR3 sequence is 13 residues long. V was trimmed by 7 bases and J by 10 bases, leaving 17 bases between them. Per germline, CDR1 SNHLY and CDR2 FYNNEI. Points from the study as a whole: Patients showed TRBV5-6, TRBV5-1 and TRBV20-1 among roughly 5 TRBV segments more frequent than in controls. Under the F measure, samples that were prepared in one batch clustered strongly together.

This clonotype has more than one count but fewer than ten. Its matching antigen is unknown. Incorporated into the TCR beta cDNA libraries were unique molecular identifiers, which served to reduce PCR and sequencing biases. With 1 to 10 million T cells as the source, 500,000 to 650,000 cDNA molecules resulted. TCRdb redid the calling of the PCR reads with MiXCR, one entry per CDR3 protein. The sample has approximately 630,000 distinct CDR3 sequences, 59% seen once; the top ten hold approximately 11%. The J gene is TRBJ2-1, the V gene TRBV2; tentative D call: TRBD1 (5 bases). Sequences were obtained from blood. This sequence was found in a girl aged 2-15 years with multiple sclerosis. The CDR3 DNA follows: TGTGCCAGCAAAGGGGTTCAGGGTAGCGAGCAGTTCTTC. Residues: CASKGVQGSEQFF.